The next 11 T cell receptor beta chains were all read from a single sample in a study of CD8+CD57+ T cells in acquired aplastic anemia. Those patients picked for sequencing had displayed CD8+CD57+ cell expansion on flow cytometry. TCR beta VDJ combinations and CDR3 sequences were profiled from genomic DNA. TCRdb passed the reads through MiXCR, listing each CDR3 protein once. The sample includes roughly 180,000 distinct CDR3 sequences, about 50% of them seen just once. Material for sequencing was sorted CD4+, CD8+, or CD8+CD57+ T cells (not recorded which) from PBMCs. Receptors were obtained from a human donor with aplastic anemia.

This clonotype was seen ten or more times. The V gene is TRBV20-1, the J gene TRBJ2-1; tentative D call: TRBD1 (7 bases). The CDR3 covers 14 residues. Germline values: CDR1 DFQATT, CDR2 SNEGSKA (reference sequence). V was trimmed by 5 bases and J by 4 bases, leaving 15 bases between them. DNA for the CDR3: TGCAGTGCTGCGGGACAGCTTACGTACAATGAGCAGTTCTTC. This translates into CSAAGQLTYNEQFF.

The rearrangement uses TRBV12-3 or TRBV12-4 and TRBJ2-7, with D possibly being TRBD1 (6 bases). The CDR3 covers 13 residues. V was cut by 4 bases and J by 3 bases, with 10 bases left in between. CDR3: CASSSGQFYEQYF. The CDR3 bases are TGTGCCAGCAGTTCGGGACAATTCTACGAGCAGTACTTC.

This clonotype appeared a few times. In DNA form, the CDR3 reads TGCAGTGCTAGGGAGGAACCGGGACAGGGAGGCCTCGAGCAGTACTTC. It encodes CSAREEPGQGGLEQYF. This chain links TRBV20-1 with TRBJ2-7; 9 nucleotides align to TRBD1. After removal of 3 bases from V and 6 bases from J, the junction contained 15 bases not matched to a gene. The CDR3 has 16 amino acids. The V gene's germline CDR1 is DFQATT and CDR2 SNEGSKA (reference sequence).

The chain links TRBV7-9 to TRBJ2-2, with D unclear. There are 14 residues in the CDR3. CDR1 and CDR2 (germline): SEHNR, FQNEAQ (reference sequence). V lost 1 base and J 5 bases, leaving 8 bases between the germline ends. Written as DNA, the CDR3 is TGTGCCAGCAGCTTAGACGTCCTAACCGGGGAGCTGTTTTTT. Its protein is CASSLDVLTGELFF.

Only a few counts were recorded for this clonotype. The V gene is TRBV19, the J gene TRBJ2-1, with D maybe TRBD2 (6 bases). The germline V gene has CDR1 LNHDA and CDR2 SQIVND (reference sequence). The CDR3 is 16 residues long. The V end lost 3 bases, the J end lost 0 bases, and 12 bases lay between the germline ends. CDR3 in DNA: TGTGCCAGTAGTATGGGTAGCGGAAGCTCCTACAATGAGCAGTTCTTC. It encodes CASSMGSGSSYNEQFF.

Details on this clonotype: A read error may be the cause here, since a much bigger clone is one base away. The chain has TRBV12-3 or TRBV12-4 and TRBJ1-2; 9 bases align to TRBD1. The CDR3 runs 14 residues. DNA for the CDR3: TGTGCCAGCAGTGGGACAGGGATGAGCTATGGCTACGCCTTC. Translating gives CASSGTGMSYGYAF.

This clonotype was counted at least ten times. The rearrangement joins TRBV3-1 to TRBJ2-7; D gene uncertain. The CDR3 consists of 12 residues. Germline loops: CDR1 LGHDT, CDR2 YNNKEL (reference sequence). Trimming pared 5 bases from V and 5 bases from J, leaving 10 bases between. Here the CDR3 reads CASSKAIHEQYF. The CDR3 bases are TGTGCCAGCAGCAAAGCAATCCACGAGCAGTACTTC.

The V call is TRBV7-9, the J call TRBJ2-7; TRBD2 is a possible D gene (5 bases). Germline lookup yields CDR1 SEHNR and CDR2 FQNEAQ (reference sequence). V lost 6 bases and J 6 bases, leaving 9 bases between the germline ends. The CDR3 contains 11 residues. The CDR3 sequence is CASSDEGEQYF. CDR3 DNA sequence: TGTGCCAGCAGTGATGAGGGCGAGCAGTACTTC.

This clonotype was observed a handful of times. This sequence may be a read error, since a much larger clone differs from it by one base. Here the CDR3 DNA reads TGTGCCAGCAGCTTGGCCCAGAACTACGAGCAGCACTTC. Residues: CASSLAQNYEQHF. The V gene is TRBV5-6, the J gene TRBJ2-7; no definite D call. The germline V gene has CDR1 SGHDT and CDR2 YYEEEE. This CDR3 region has 13 residues.

This clonotype was detected a few times. One junction end does not reproduce the germline sequence, and a read error may be involved. The chain employs TRBV6-1 and TRBJ2-7, with D uncertain. The germline V gene has CDR1 MNHNS and CDR2 SASEGT. The CDR3 has 15 residues. CDR3 protein: CVSSPDWAAAYEQYF. The CDR3 region has the DNA TGTGTCAGCAGTCCCGACTGGGCCGCAGCCTACGAGCAGTACTTC.

This clonotype was detected a few times. The rearrangement uses TRBV10-3 and TRBJ1-2, with D unresolved. The germline V gene encodes CDR1 ENHRY and CDR2 SYGVKD. The CDR3 length is 11 residues. V lost 8 bases, J lost 8 bases, and 12 bases lay in between. Here the CDR3 reads CAIDSGIGYTF. CDR3 sequence (DNA): TGTGCCATCGACTCCGGGATCGGCTACACCTTC.